The 5 T cell receptor beta chains reported below all come from one sample, sequenced in a study of response to subunit inactivated influenza vaccine. TCRdb analysed the RT-PCR reads with MiXCR anew, one entry per CDR3 protein. The sample gives 860,000 or so distinct CDR3 sequences, around 20% of which show up once; roughly 10% is in the top ten. The source material was PBMCs from blood, sampled roughly 5 days after vaccination. These receptors all come from a man aged 45-65 years who received an inactivated influenza vaccine.

This clonotype has only a few counts. CDR3 DNA: TGTGCCACCAGTGAGGCCGGGACAGTCGTCGAGCAGTACTTC. It encodes CATSEAGTVVEQYF. The chain is built from TRBV24-1 and TRBJ2-7, with 7 bases aligning to TRBD1. The germline V gene encodes CDR1 KGHDR and CDR2 SFDVKD. The CDR3 length is 14 residues. V dropped 4 bases and J dropped 6; count of bases not matched to a gene: 8.

The chain couples TRBV6-5 to TRBJ2-1, with D tentatively TRBD2 (6 bases). The CDR3 covers 18 residues. Germline-derived CDR1 and CDR2 are MNHEY and SVGAGI. The V gene lost 0 bases and the J gene lost 2 bases, with 17 bases spanning the gap. In nucleotides, the CDR3 is TGTGCCAGCAGTTACTCGTGGGACTCATCCTTCGCCTACAATGAGCAGTTCTTC. This gives the protein CASSYSWDSSFAYNEQFF.

This clonotype was counted a few times. The rearrangement joins TRBV11-2 to TRBJ2-3, with TRBD1 identical over 7 bases. The CDR3 runs to 16 residues. Germline CDR1 is SGHAT and CDR2 is FQNNGV. Losses at the gene ends were 3 bases for V and 0 bases for J; bases not matched to a gene: 6. Here the CDR3 reads CASSFRQGPSTDTQYF. CDR3 bases: TGTGCCAGCAGCTTCAGACAGGGCCCTAGCACAGATACGCAGTATTTT. The whole variable domain, remainder taken from reference TRBV11-2 and TRBJ2-3, is EAGVAQSPRYKIIEKRQSVAFWCNPISGHATLYWYQQILGQGPKLLIQFQNNGVVDDSQLPKDRFSAERLKGVDSTLKIQPAKLEDSAVYLCASSFRQGPSTDTQYFGPGTRLTVL.

This clonotype was observed at least ten times. The chain links TRBV7-2 to TRBJ1-1; D ambiguous. V was shortened by 5 bases and J by 13 bases, with 20 bases between the two germline ends. This CDR3 is 13 amino acids long. The V gene's germline CDR1 is SGHTA and CDR2 FQGNSA. The CDR3 loop reads CASSPGVGTVGFF. In nucleotides, the CDR3 is TGTGCCAGCAGCCCAGGTGTAGGAACGGTCGGTTTCTTT.

V gene TRBV28 combines with J gene TRBJ2-6; possibly TRBD1 for D (6 bases). The germline gives CDR1 MDHEN, CDR2 SYDVKM. The germline V and J ends were trimmed by 6 bases and 0 bases, with 15 bases remaining between them. CDR3 size: 17 residues. The DNA of the CDR3 is TGTGCCAGCAGATCCGGGACATTGAGCTCTGGGGCCAACGTCCTGACTTTC. Its translation is CASRSGTLSSGANVLTF.